This T cell receptor (beta chain) stems from a study of vaccination and CD4 T cells after COVID-19. Whole-study context: Six males and four females constituted the convalescent cohort, two of whom were Hispanic.

On this clonotype itself: The antigen is undetermined.

Cultured CD4+ T-cell DNA underwent Oncomine TCR Beta short-read sequencing. TCRdb redid the calling of the PCR reads with MiXCR, one entry per CDR3 protein. The table includes approximately 12,000 distinct CDR3 sequences, more than 25% detected once. This CDR3 spans 19 amino acids. V lost 7 bases to trimming and J lost 6 bases; unmatched junction nucleotides: 15. CDR1 is MNHNS and CDR2 is SASEGT in the germline V gene. Treatment reported: roughly 10-day PBMC culture with coronavirus spike peptide pools or control peptides (ViraFEST assay). The specimen sequenced was cultured CD4+ T cells from blood. This receptor was identified in a human donor with COVID-19. The chain has TRBV6-1 and TRBJ2-4; 16 bases agree with TRBD2. The CDR3 is CASKPGLAGGSSGGNIQYF. The CDR3 region has the DNA TGTGCCAGCAAACCGGGACTAGCGGGGGGGTCGTCTGGCGGAAACATTCAGTACTTC.